One and the same sample provided the 12 T cell receptor beta chains below, sequenced in a study of neurological immune-mediated disorders. Time point here: longitudinal time-point 2. One entry per CDR3 protein results from TCRdb running MiXCR on the 5' RACE reads. The sample lists around 90,000 distinct CDR3 sequences; approximately 13% were seen once. Sequencing was done on a sample of PBMCs. These receptor sequences come from a female donor with HTLV-1-associated myelopathy (HAM/TSP).

This clonotype was counted many times. The gene calls are TRBV4-1 and TRBJ2-7; TRBD1 matches at 8 bases. This CDR3 contains 14 residues. After removal of 5 bases from V and 5 bases from J, the junction contained 8 bases not matched to a gene. Germline V gene lookup returns CDR1 MGHRA and CDR2 YSYEKL. Written as DNA, the CDR3 is TGCGCCAGCAGCTTCGACAGGGGAAAAGACGAGCAGTACTTC. Encoded protein: CASSFDRGKDEQYF.

This clonotype was recorded many times. The chain uses TRBV4-2 and TRBJ2-3; no firm D call. This CDR3 region has 14 residues. V dropped 4 bases and J dropped 6 bases, with 14 bases sitting between them. Germline V CDR1 and CDR2: LGHNA, YNFKEQ. The CDR3 loop is CASSRPHEDDTQYF. The CDR3 DNA reads as TGTGCCAGCAGCCGCCCTCACGAGGACGATACGCAGTATTTT.

This clonotype was seen repeatedly, ten times or more. The genes are TRBV7-6 and TRBJ2-2, with D hard to call. CDR3 length: 14 residues. V was cut by 5 bases and J by 0 bases, with 7 bases left in between. Germline V gene lookup returns CDR1 SGHVS and CDR2 FNYEAQ. The CDR3 loop is CASSRFANTGELFF. The CDR3 nucleotides are TGTGCCAGCAGCCGGTTCGCGAACACCGGGGAGCTGTTTTTT.

This clonotype was found many times. J is TRBJ2-3 and V is TRBV20-1; 11 positions match TRBD2. Germline values: CDR1 DFQATT, CDR2 SNEGSKA (reference sequence). The CDR3 covers 19 residues. Unmatched junction bases numbered 12, after V lost 1 base and J lost 0 bases. CDR3 coding DNA: TGCAGTGCTAGAGTCCTGAAGGGACTAGCGGATACTAGCACAGATACGCAGTATTTT. Protein product: CSARVLKGLADTSTDTQYF.

This clonotype was seen at least ten times. This chain uses TRBV20-1 with TRBJ1-1, with D possibly TRBD1 on 5 matching bases. Between the trimmed V and J ends, which lost 2 bases and 2 bases, there was a span of 12 bases. CDR3 size: 14 residues. CDR1 and CDR2 (germline): DFQATT, SNEGSKA (reference sequence). The DNA for the CDR3 is TGCAGTGCTAGATCCGGGACGGTCAACACTGAAGCTTTCTTT. It specifies CSARSGTVNTEAFF.

This clonotype occurred many times. V is TRBV5-6 and J is TRBJ2-7, with 7 bases matching TRBD1. The germline V gene has CDR1 SGHDT and CDR2 YYEEEE. Trimming cost V 7 bases and J 3 bases; bases outside gene matches: 7. This CDR3 region has 13 residues. The CDR3 here is CASSGDSNYEQYF. CDR3 sequence (DNA): TGTGCCAGCTCCGGGGACAGCAACTACGAGCAGTACTTC.

The chain is built from TRBV7-9 and TRBJ2-5; 7 bases map to TRBD2. This CDR3 is built from 15 residues. The V gene end was trimmed by 4 bases and the J gene end by 0 bases; junction bases not matched to a gene: 5. Germline CDR1 is SEHNR and CDR2 is FQNEAQ (reference sequence). Here the CDR3 DNA reads TGTGCCAGCAGCTCCCGGGGGGAATACCAAGAGACCCAGTACTTC. Encoded protein: CASSSRGEYQETQYF.

This clonotype was counted at least ten times. As DNA, the CDR3 is TGTGCCACCAGCAGAGATACTACAGCTAATGAAAAACTGTTTTTT. It translates to CATSRDTTANEKLFF. This chain connects TRBV15 to TRBJ1-4, with no clear D. The V end lost 0 bases, the J end lost 3 bases, and 8 bases lay between the germline ends. Germline lookup yields CDR1 LNHNV and CDR2 YYDKDF (reference sequence). CDR3 length: 15 residues.

This clonotype came up many times. This chain joins TRBV12-3 or TRBV12-4 and TRBJ1-2; weak D call: TRBD1 (5 bases). V shed 2 bases and J shed 3 bases, with 16 bases lying between them. This CDR3 region has 16 residues. The CDR3 protein is CASSLPAGPMDYGYTF. The DNA of the CDR3 is TGTGCCAGCAGTTTACCGGCAGGGCCTATGGACTATGGCTACACCTTC.

This clonotype was recorded many times. The chain is built from TRBV20-1 and TRBJ2-3, with D uncertain. This CDR3 contains 16 residues. V lost 1 base and J 6 bases, leaving 20 bases between the germline ends. Looked up from germline, CDR1 is DFQATT and CDR2 is SNEGSKA (reference sequence). CDR3 coding DNA: TGCAGTGCTAGAGGCGCACTTTTTACCCCTGGGGATACGCAGTATTTT. This sequence encodes CSARGALFTPGDTQYF.

This clonotype was counted only a few times. The CDR3 region has the DNA TGTGCCAGCACCCTCCCTAGACAGGGAGGCTACACCTTC. This gives the protein CASTLPRQGGYTF. V is TRBV28 and J is TRBJ1-2; TRBD1 matches 7 bases. The germline gives CDR1 MDHEN, CDR2 SYDVKM. V lost 7 bases to trimming and J lost 8 bases; unmatched junction nucleotides: 10. There are 13 residues in the CDR3.

This clonotype was counted many times. At one boundary the junction diverges from the germline segment, which might be a read error. The chain combines TRBV15 with TRBJ2-7; D is undetermined. From germline, CDR1 is LNHNV and CDR2 YYDKDF (reference sequence). The CDR3 consists of 15 residues. The CDR3 is CATSRHSTSVYEQYF. In DNA, the CDR3 is TGTGCTACCAGCCGCCACAGTACAAGCGTATACGAGCAGTACTTC.